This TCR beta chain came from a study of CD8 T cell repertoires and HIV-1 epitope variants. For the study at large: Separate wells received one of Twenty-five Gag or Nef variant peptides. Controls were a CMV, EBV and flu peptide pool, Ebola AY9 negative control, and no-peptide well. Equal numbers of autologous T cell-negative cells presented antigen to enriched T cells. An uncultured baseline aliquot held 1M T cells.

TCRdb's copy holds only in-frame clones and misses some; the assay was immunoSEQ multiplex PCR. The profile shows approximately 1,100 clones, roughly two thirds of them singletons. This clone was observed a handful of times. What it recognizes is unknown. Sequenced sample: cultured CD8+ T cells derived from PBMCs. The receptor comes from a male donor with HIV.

In DNA, the CDR3 is TGTGCCAGCAACTTACTAGCGGGGGACTACAATGAGCAGTTCTTC. Translating it yields CASNLLAGDYNEQFF. The rearrangement joins TRBV6-5 to TRBJ2-1; 11 bases fit TRBD2. Germline V gene lookup returns CDR1 MNHEY and CDR2 SVGAGI. The CDR3 totals 15 residues. Unmatched junction bases numbered 5, after V lost 7 bases and J lost 3 bases.